Following are 10 T cell receptor beta chains from one sample sequenced in a study of OX40 agonist ivuxolimab in advanced cancers. Assay used: immunoSEQ multiplex PCR; TCRdb lists only in-frame clones, some missing. Of fewer than 30,000 clones listed, about 82% are singletons. The input for sequencing was CD4+ or CD8+ T cells sorted from blood, taken in a trial of the OX40 agonist ivuxolimab. These receptors were taken from an adult with an advanced solid tumor such as melanoma, head and neck, liver or kidney cancer.

The chain links TRBV6-9 to TRBJ1-4; no clear D gene. With 6 bases removed from V and 4 bases from J, the gap between germline ends came to 6 bases. This CDR3 region has 12 residues. Germline V gene data show CDR1 as MNHGY and CDR2 as SVAAGI. CDR3 bases: TGTGCCAGCAGGAAAGTTAATGAAAAACTGTTTTTT. Protein sequence: CASRKVNEKLFF.

The chain employs TRBV10-3 and TRBJ2-3; possibly TRBD1 or TRBD2 for D (6 bases each). Trimming left V 7 bases short and J 1 base short, with 12 bases between. The V gene's germline CDR1 is ENHRY and CDR2 SYGVKD. The CDR3 has 14 residues. CDR3 bases: TGTGCCATCATGGGGGGCGTTCGCACAGATACGCAGTATTTT. Translating gives CAIMGGVRTDTQYF.

The rearrangement joins TRBV11-3 to TRBJ2-5; D is ambiguous. The V and J ends lost 1 base and 0 bases respectively, with 9 bases between them. The CDR3 has 15 amino acids. Germline CDR1 and CDR2: SGHNT and YENEEA. CDR3 sequence reads: CASSLAADYQETQYF. The CDR3 region has the DNA TGTGCCAGCAGCTTAGCGGCGGATTACCAAGAGACCCAGTACTTC.

J is TRBJ1-2 and V is TRBV2; D ambiguous. The CDR3 is made up of 12 amino acids. Germline CDR1 is SNHLY and CDR2 is FYNNEI. V was shortened by 8 bases and J by 8 bases, with 15 bases between the two germline ends. CDR3 sequence: CASGHGPQGYTF. The CDR3 nucleotides read TGTGCCAGCGGGCATGGACCGCAGGGCTACACCTTC.

J is TRBJ2-1 and V is TRBV23-1; D unresolved. TRBV23-1 is marked as an open reading frame, function uncertain. Trimming took off 3 bases at V and 6 bases at J, with 9 bases between the two ends. The CDR3 is made up of 13 amino acids. Here the CDR3 reads CASSHVSPNEQFF. Here the CDR3 DNA reads TGCGCCAGCAGTCACGTTTCGCCCAATGAGCAGTTCTTC.

The chain couples TRBV18 to TRBJ2-7; 7 nucleotides agree with TRBD1. J gave up 3 bases and V 3 bases, and 5 bases lay outside the gene matches. The length of the CDR3 is 14 residues. Germline CDR1 KGHSH, CDR2 LQKENI. CDR3 sequence (DNA): TGTGCCAGCTCACCCCTCCGGGACAGCTACGAGCAGTACTTC. Encoded protein: CASSPLRDSYEQYF. The full variable domain, its missing parts supplied by reference TRBV18 and TRBJ2-7, is NAGVMQNPRHLVRRRGQEARLRCSPMKGHSHVYWYRQLPEEGLKFMVYLQKENIIDESGMPKERFSAEFPKEGPSILRIQQVVRGDSAAYFCASSPLRDSYEQYFGPGTRLTVT.

The count of this clone is one. This rearrangement joins TRBV4-1 to TRBJ2-1; D could derive from TRBD1 or TRBD2 (5 bases each). V shed 1 base and J shed 6 bases, with 10 bases lying between them. The CDR3 runs to 14 residues. Germline-derived CDR1 and CDR2 are MGHRA and YSYEKL. Here the CDR3 reads CASSQVGESNEQFF. CDR3 in DNA: TGCGCCAGCAGCCAAGTGGGGGAATCCAATGAGCAGTTCTTC.

This clone was seen just once. This chain joins TRBV6-6 and TRBJ2-7; D possibly corresponds to TRBD2 (5 bases). CDR1 and CDR2 (germline): MNHNY, SVGAGI (reference sequence). The CDR3 spans 11 residues. V lost 4 bases to trimming and J lost 11 bases, with 12 bases between them. For the CDR3, the DNA is TGTGCCAGCAGTTCGTCTGGGGAGAAGTACTTC. Its translation: CASSSSGEKYF.

This clone showed up just once. The chain uses TRBV23-1 and TRBJ1-2; D might be TRBD1 (6 bases). TRBV23-1 is reported as an ORF; its role is uncertain. The CDR3 has 16 residues. Trimming stripped 0 bases from V and 2 bases from J, with 13 bases between. Here the CDR3 reads CASSQSPFTGNYGYTF. The CDR3 coding sequence is TGCGCCAGCAGTCAATCCCCATTTACAGGGAACTATGGCTACACCTTC.

By proportion, this clone is medium-sized. The CDR3: CASSYSRATNEKLFF. Here the CDR3 DNA reads TGTGCCAGCAGTTACTCCAGGGCAACTAATGAAAAACTGTTTTTT. This chain uses TRBV6-6 with TRBJ1-4; D may be TRBD1 (5 bases). Trimming stripped 0 bases from V and 0 bases from J, with 5 bases between. Germline V CDR1 and CDR2: MNHNY, SVGAGI (reference sequence). This CDR3 has 15 residues.